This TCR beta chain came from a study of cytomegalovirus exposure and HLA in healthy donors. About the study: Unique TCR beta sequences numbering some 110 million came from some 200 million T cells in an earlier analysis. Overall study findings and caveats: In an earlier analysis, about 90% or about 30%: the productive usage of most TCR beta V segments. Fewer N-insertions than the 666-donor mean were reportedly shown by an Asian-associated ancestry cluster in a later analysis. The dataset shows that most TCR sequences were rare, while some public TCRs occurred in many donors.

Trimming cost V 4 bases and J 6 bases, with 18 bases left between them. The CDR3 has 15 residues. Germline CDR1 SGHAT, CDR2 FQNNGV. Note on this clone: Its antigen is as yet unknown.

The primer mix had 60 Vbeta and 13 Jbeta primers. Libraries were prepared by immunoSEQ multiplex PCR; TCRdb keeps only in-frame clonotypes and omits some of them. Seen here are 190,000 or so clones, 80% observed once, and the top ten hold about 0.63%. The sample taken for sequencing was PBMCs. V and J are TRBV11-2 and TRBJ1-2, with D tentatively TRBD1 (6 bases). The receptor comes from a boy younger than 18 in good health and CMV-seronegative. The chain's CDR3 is CASSYLVGGADGYTF. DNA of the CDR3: TGTGCCAGCAGCTACCTCGTAGGGGGAGCGGATGGCTACACCTTC.